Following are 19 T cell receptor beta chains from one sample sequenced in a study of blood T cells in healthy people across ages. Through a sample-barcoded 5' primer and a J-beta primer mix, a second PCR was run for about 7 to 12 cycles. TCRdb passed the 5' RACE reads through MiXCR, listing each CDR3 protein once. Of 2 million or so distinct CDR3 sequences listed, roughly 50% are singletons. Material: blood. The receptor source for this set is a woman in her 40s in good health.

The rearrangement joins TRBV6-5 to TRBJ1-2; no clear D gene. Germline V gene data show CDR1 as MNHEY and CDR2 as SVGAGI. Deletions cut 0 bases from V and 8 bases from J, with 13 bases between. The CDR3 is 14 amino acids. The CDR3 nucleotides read TGTGCCAGCAGTTACTCGACAAGGGTAGGCGGCTACACCTTC. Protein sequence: CASSYSTRVGGYTF.

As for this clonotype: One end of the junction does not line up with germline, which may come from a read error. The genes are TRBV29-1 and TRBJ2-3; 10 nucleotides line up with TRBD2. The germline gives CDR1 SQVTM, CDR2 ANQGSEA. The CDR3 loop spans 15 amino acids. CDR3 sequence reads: CSVGVLAGRTDTQYF. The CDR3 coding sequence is TGCAGCGTTGGAGTACTAGCGGGGCGCACAGACACGCAGTATTTT.

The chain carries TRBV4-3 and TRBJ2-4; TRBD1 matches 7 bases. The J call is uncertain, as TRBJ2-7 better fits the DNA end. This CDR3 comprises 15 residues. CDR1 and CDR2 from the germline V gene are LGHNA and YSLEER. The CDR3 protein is CASSQEAQGWDEQYF. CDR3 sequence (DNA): TGCGCCAGCAGCCAAGAAGCACAGGGGTGGGACGAGCAGTACTTC.

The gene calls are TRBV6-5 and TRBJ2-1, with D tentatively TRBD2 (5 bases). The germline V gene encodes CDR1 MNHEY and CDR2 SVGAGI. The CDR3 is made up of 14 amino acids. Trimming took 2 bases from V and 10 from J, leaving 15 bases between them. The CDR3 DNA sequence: TGTGCCAGCAGTTACGTTCTAGGAGGTCAAGAGCAGTTCTTC. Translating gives CASSYVLGGQEQFF.

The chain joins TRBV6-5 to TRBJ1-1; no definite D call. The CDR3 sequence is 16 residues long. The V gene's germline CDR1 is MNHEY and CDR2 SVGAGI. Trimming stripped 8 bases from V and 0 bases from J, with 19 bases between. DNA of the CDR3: TGTGCCAGCGGGCCCGAAGGGCCGGCCATGAACACTGAAGCTTTCTTT. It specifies CASGPEGPAMNTEAFF.

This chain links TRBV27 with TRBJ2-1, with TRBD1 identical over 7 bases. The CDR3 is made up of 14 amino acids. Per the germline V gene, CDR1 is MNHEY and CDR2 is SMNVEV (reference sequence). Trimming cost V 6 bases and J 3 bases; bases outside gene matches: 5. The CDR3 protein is CASRQTGIYNEQFF. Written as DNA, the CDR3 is TGTGCCAGCAGACAGACAGGGATCTACAATGAGCAGTTCTTC.

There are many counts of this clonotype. CDR3 sequence: CASSSNRGSYEQYF. The CDR3 DNA reads as TGTGCCAGCAGTTCGAACAGGGGATCGTACGAGCAGTACTTC. This chain joins TRBV12-3 or TRBV12-4 and TRBJ2-7, with 7 bases aligning to TRBD1. CDR3 length: 14 residues. The ends lost 4 bases at V and 4 bases at J; junction bases unmatched: 7.

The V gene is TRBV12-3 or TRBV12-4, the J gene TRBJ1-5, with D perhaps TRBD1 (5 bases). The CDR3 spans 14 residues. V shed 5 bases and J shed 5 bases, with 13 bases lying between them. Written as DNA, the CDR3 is TGTGCCAGCAGTCTAGGGACGATGGATCAGCCCCAGCATTTT. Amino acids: CASSLGTMDQPQHF.

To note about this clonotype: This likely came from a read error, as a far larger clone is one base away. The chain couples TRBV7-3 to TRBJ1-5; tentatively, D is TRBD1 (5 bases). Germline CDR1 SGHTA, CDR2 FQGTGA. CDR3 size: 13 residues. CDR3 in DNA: TGTGCCAGCAACTTAGGGGGCAATCAGCCCCAGCATTTT. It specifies CASNLGGNQPQHF. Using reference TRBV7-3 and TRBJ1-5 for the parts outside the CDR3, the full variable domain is GAGVSQTPSNKVTEKGKYVELRCDPISGHTALYWYRQSLGQGPEFLIYFQGTGAADDSGLPNDRFFAVRPEGSVSTLKIQRTERGDSAVYLCASNLGGNQPQHFGDGTRLSIL.

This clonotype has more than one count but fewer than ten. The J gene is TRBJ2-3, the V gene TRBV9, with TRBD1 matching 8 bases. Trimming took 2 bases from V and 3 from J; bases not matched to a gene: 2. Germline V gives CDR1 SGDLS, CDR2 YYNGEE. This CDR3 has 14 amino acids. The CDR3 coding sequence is TGTGCCAGCAGCGTGGACAGGGTTACAGATACGCAGTATTTT. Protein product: CASSVDRVTDTQYF.

The CDR3 bases are TGTGCCAGCAGCCCACTTTCAGGGGACTATGGCTACACCTTC. This codes for CASSPLSGDYGYTF. The chain carries TRBV7-2 and TRBJ1-2; TRBD1 might be the D (6 bases). V was pared by 5 bases and J by 3 bases, with 13 bases between. Germline V lookup: CDR1 SGHTA, CDR2 FQGNSA. The length of the CDR3 is 14 residues.

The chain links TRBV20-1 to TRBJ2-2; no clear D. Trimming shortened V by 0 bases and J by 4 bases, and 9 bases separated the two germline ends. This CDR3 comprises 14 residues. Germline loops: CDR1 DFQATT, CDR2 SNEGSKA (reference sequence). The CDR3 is CSARDKWGTGELFF. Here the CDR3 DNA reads TGCAGTGCTAGAGATAAATGGGGCACCGGGGAGCTGTTTTTT.

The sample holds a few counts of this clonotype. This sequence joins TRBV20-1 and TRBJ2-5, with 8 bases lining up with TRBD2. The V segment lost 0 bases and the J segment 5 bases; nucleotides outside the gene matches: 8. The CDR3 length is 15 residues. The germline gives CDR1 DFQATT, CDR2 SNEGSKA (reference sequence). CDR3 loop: CSARDVAGGRETQYF. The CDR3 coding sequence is TGCAGTGCTAGAGATGTGGCGGGGGGCCGGGAGACCCAGTACTTC.

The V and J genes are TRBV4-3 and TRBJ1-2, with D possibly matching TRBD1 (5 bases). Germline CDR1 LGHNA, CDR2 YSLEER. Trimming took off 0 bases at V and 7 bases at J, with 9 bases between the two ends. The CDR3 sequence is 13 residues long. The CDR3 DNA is TGCGCCAGCAGCCAAGAACAGGATAGTGGCTACACCTTC. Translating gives CASSQEQDSGYTF.

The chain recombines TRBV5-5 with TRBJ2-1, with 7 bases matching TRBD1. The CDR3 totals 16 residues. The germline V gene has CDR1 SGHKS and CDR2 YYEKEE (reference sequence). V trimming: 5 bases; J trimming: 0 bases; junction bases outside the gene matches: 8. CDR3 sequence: CASSRTGATSYNEQFF. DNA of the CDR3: TGTGCCAGCAGTCGTACAGGGGCTACCTCCTACAATGAGCAGTTCTTC.

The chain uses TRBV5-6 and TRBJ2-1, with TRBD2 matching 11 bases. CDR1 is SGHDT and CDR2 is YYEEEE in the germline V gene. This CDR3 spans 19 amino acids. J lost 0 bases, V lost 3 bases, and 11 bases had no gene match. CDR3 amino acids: CASSSLTSGEHSSYNEQFF. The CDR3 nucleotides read TGTGCCAGCAGCTCCCTGACTAGCGGGGAGCACAGCTCCTACAATGAGCAGTTCTTC.

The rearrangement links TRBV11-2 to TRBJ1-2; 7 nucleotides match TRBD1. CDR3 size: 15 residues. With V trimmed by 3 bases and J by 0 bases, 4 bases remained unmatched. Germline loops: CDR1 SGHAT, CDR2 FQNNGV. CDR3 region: CASSFAQGANYGYTF. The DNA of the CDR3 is TGTGCCAGCAGCTTTGCCCAGGGGGCTAACTATGGCTACACCTTC.

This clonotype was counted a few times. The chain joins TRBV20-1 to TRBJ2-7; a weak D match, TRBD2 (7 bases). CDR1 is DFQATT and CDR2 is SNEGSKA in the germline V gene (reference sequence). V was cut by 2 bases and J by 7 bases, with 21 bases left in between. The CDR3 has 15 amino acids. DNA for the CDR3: TGCAGTGCTAGACCCGAGATTGGGGGGGCGAGGGAGCAGTACTTC. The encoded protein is CSARPEIGGAREQYF.

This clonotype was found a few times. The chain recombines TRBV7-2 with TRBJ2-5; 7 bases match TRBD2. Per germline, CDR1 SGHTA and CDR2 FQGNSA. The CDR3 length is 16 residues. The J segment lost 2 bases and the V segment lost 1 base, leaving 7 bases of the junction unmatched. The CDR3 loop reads CASSLGLAEGQETQYF. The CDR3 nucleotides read TGTGCCAGCAGCTTAGGGCTAGCGGAGGGGCAAGAGACCCAGTACTTC.